This record covers a single T cell receptor beta chain. The record originates from a study of blood T cell repertoires in COVID-19. Across the whole study: The United States, Italy and Spain provided the acute and convalescent COVID-19 samples. T cells, B-cell-depleted T cells, or PBMCs supplied cDNA or gDNA.

Produced via immunoSEQ multiplex PCR; TCRdb's table is partial and in-frame only. The sample lists about 50,000 clones, about 88% occurring once. Germline V gives CDR1 SGHRS, CDR2 YFSETQ. CDR3 length: 13 amino acids. After removal of 4 bases from V and 5 bases from J, the junction contained 6 bases not matched to a gene. Participant reports of clinical history set cohort assignment. Specimen: PBMCs or T cells enriched from blood (not recorded which). The rearrangement uses TRBV5-1 and TRBJ2-7, with TRBD1 identical over 7 bases. This clonotype originated in a woman aged 45-59 years who had recovered from COVID-19. The CDR3 region is CASSATGAHEQYF. For the CDR3, the DNA is TGCGCCAGCAGCGCTACAGGGGCCCACGAGCAGTACTTC.